The clone carrying this T cell receptor (beta chain) was seen more than once but under ten times. The sample belongs to a study of T cell repertoires in cytomegalovirus infection. Via MiXCR, TCRdb re-called the reads, giving one row per CDR3 protein. This sample has 150,000 to 200,000 distinct CDR3 sequences, with 28% found just once. The trim removed 5 bases at V and 3 bases at J, leaving 15 bases unmatched. This CDR3 comprises 17 residues. Germline V CDR1 and CDR2: MNHEY, SVGEGT. This rearrangement joins TRBV6-2 or TRBV6-3 to TRBJ2-7, with TRBD2 matching 8 bases. This clonotype was sampled from a human donor in good health (CMV status not recorded). Some clones in this sample may be carry-over from other donors' samples. The sequenced sample consisted of PBMCs. CDR3 protein: CASSPPRWSGGLYEQYF. The CDR3 DNA reads as TGTGCCAGCAGTCCGCCCAGGTGGAGCGGGGGCCTCTACGAGCAGTACTTC.